A single sample is the source of the 3 T cell receptor beta chains below, sequenced in a study of blood T cell repertoires in COVID-19. Generated by immunoSEQ multiplex PCR, the TCRdb table keeps only in-frame clones and is missing some. The table includes roughly 220,000 clones, about four fifths detected once. What was sequenced was PBMCs or T cells enriched from blood (not recorded which). The receptor set was obtained from a woman between 35 and 50 years old with acute COVID-19.

The rearrangement joins TRBV28 to TRBJ2-5; unclear D gene. The CDR3 is made up of 12 amino acids. The V gene lost 7 bases and the J gene lost 7 bases, with 13 bases spanning the gap. CDR1 is MDHEN, CDR2 SYDVKM, per germline. The CDR3 coding sequence is TGTGCCAGCACCCAAACCACCGGGACCCAGTACTTC. It translates to CASTQTTGTQYF.

The genes are TRBV19 and TRBJ1-5, with 10 nucleotides matching TRBD1. This CDR3 is 15 amino acids long. Germline CDR1 reads LNHDA; CDR2 reads SQIVND (reference sequence). J gave up 6 bases and V 1 base, and 3 bases lay outside the gene matches. CDR3 in DNA: TGTGCCAGTAGTATAGTCAGGACAGGGGGTCAGCCCCAGCATTTT. As protein: CASSIVRTGGQPQHF.

This rearrangement joins TRBV12-5 to TRBJ1-2, with TRBD1 matching over 7 bases. Trimming removed 6 bases from V and 2 bases from J; junction bases left unmatched: 6. CDR1 and CDR2 from the germline V gene are LGHNT and FRNRAP. CDR3 size: 14 residues. The CDR3 bases are TGTGCTAGTGGCATAGACAGGGTGAACTATGGCTACACCTTC. This codes for CASGIDRVNYGYTF.